This T cell receptor beta chain came from a study of T cells in Graves' hyperthyroidism and ophthalmopathy. Findings and limits, study-wide: Most thyroid clonotypes expanded above 0.001 appeared in blood too.

Germline V gene lookup returns CDR1 DFQATT and CDR2 SNEGSKA (reference sequence). V was pared by 3 bases and J by 3 bases, with 4 bases of the junction left unmatched. This CDR3 comprises 15 residues. This clonotype was counted many times. The antigen is not known. Researchers took RNA transcripts and amplified the TCR beta CDR3 regions from them. HTBI primers drove first-round RT-PCR of the TCR CDR3. MiXCR, run by TCRdb on the multiplex PCR reads, gives a single entry per CDR3 protein. The table has about 720,000 distinct CDR3 sequences, roughly a sixth seen once. The specimen sequenced was blood. The clonotype comes from a woman aged 45-65 years with Graves' hyperthyroidism that later progressed to Graves' ophthalmopathy. This chain uses TRBV20-1 with TRBJ2-1, with 11 bases matching TRBD2. DNA for the CDR3: TGCAGTGCTAGGGTTAGCGGGGGGGTCTACAATGAGCAGTTCTTC. Translated: CSARVSGGVYNEQFF.